This T cell receptor (beta chain) was sequenced for a study of CD8+CD57+ T cells in acquired aplastic anemia. Study-wide context: Yields of DNA that came from sorted CD4+ and CD8+ cells averaged about 3.5 ug.

Profiling that covered TCR beta VDJ and CDR3 relied on genomic DNA as its template. TCRdb redid the calling of the reads with MiXCR, one entry per CDR3 protein. Here the sample spans some 200,000 distinct CDR3 sequences, approximately 60% being singletons. On this clonotype: The antigen remains undetermined. A read error may account for a junction end that differs from germline.

Study-level results: Both patients and controls carried the same twenty-nine CD8+ CDR3 sequences. Patients were compared with controls for CD8+ Simpson's diversity, and no significant difference emerged.

Germline CDR1 is SEHNR and CDR2 is FQNEAQ (reference sequence). This CDR3 region has 14 residues. Sequencing was carried out using sorted CD4+, CD8+, or CD8+CD57+ T cells (not recorded which) from PBMCs. The TCR comes from a human donor in good health. The chain recombines TRBV7-9 with TRBJ2-7, with D uncertain. CDR3 DNA sequence: TGCGCCAGCAGCAGCACAGACTCCCCGTACAAGCAGTACTTC. Its protein is CASSSTDSPYKQYF.